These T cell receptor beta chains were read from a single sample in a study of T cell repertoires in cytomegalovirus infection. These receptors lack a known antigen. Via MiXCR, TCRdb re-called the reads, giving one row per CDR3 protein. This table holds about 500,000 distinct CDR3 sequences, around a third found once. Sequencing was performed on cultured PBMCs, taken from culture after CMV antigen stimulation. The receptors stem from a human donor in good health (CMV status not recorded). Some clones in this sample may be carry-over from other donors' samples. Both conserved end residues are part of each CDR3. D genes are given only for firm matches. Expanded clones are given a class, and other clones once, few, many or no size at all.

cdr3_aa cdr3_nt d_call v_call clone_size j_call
CSARGETGGNSPLHF TGCAGTGCTAGAGGCGAGACAGGGGGGAATTCACCCCTCCACTTT TRBD1 TRBV20-1 - TRBJ1-6
CASSLGSGWDEKLFF TGTGCCAGCAGCTTAGGTTCAGGGTGGGATGAAAAACTGTTTTTT - TRBV7-2 - TRBJ1-4
CASSQSLAGGEDTQYF TGTGCCAGCAGCCAGAGTTTGGCGGGAGGAGAAGATACGCAGTATTTT TRBD2 TRBV4-2 few TRBJ2-3
CATEGQGTYGYTF TGTGCCACCGAAGGACAGGGGACCTATGGCTACACCTTC TRBD1 TRBV10-3 - TRBJ1-2
CAWSVRSGSSGAEAFF TGTGCCTGGAGTGTACGGTCGGGTTCATCGGGGGCTGAAGCTTTCTTT - TRBV30 - TRBJ1-1
CASSLRTGGASDTQYF TGTGCCAGCAGTTTAAGGACAGGGGGCGCGTCGGATACGCAGTATTTT TRBD1 TRBV27 few TRBJ2-3
CASSTQTGSPGANVLTF TGTGCCAGCAGTACCCAAACCGGCTCTCCTGGGGCCAACGTCCTGACTTTC - TRBV6-8 - TRBJ2-6
CATSDSSGRVDNEQFF TGTGCCACCAGTGATTCTAGCGGGAGGGTCGACAATGAGCAGTTCTTC TRBD2 TRBV24-1 few TRBJ2-1
CASSSETSGRRETQYF TGTGCCAGCAGTTCTGAGACTAGCGGGAGACGGGAGACCCAGTACTTC TRBD2 TRBV12-3/TRBV12-4 - TRBJ2-5
CASSSAGTGLNEQFF TGTGCCAGCAGCTCAGCCGGGACAGGACTCAATGAGCAGTTCTTC TRBD1 TRBV28 few TRBJ2-1
CASSGFESLGTQYF TGTGCCAGCAGTGGTTTCGAATCCCTTGGGACCCAGTACTTC - TRBV28 many TRBJ2-5
CASSSFSGPYGYTF TGTGCCAGCAGCTCCTTTTCGGGCCCCTATGGCTACACCTTC - TRBV7-2 many TRBJ1-2
CASSPTDREETQYF TGCGCCAGCAGTCCAACCGACAGGGAAGAGACCCAGTACTTC TRBD1 TRBV23-1 - TRBJ2-5
CASRPTPAGDPRAQYF TGTGCCAGCAGGCCGACACCCGCGGGGGATCCTCGGGCCCAGTACTTC TRBD2 TRBV27 - TRBJ2-5
CSASAQRRITDTQYF TGCAGTGCTAGTGCACAGCGGAGAATCACAGATACGCAGTATTTT - TRBV20-1 many TRBJ2-3
CASNGLGRSYQGTEAFF TGTGCCAGCAACGGGCTCGGGAGGTCGTATCAGGGCACTGAAGCTTTCTTT - TRBV12-3/TRBV12-4 - TRBJ1-1
CASSFGEQFF TGTGCCAGCAGTTTCGGTGAGCAGTTCTTC - TRBV12-3/TRBV12-4 many TRBJ2-1
CASSLEPNTGELFF TGTGCCAGCAGCTTAGAACCTAACACCGGGGAGCTGTTTTTT - TRBV11-2 few TRBJ2-2
CASSLEGRYTGELFF TGTGCCAGCAGCTTGGAGGGGAGATACACCGGGGAGCTGTTTTTT - TRBV7-9 - TRBJ2-2
CASSLVGGITNEQFF TGTGCCAGCAGCTTGGTCGGCGGGATCACTAATGAGCAGTTCTTC - TRBV5-5 once TRBJ2-1
CSVEGGRVETQYF TGCAGCGTTGAAGGCGGCAGGGTAGAGACCCAGTACTTC - TRBV29-1 few TRBJ2-5
CASSLDPLSTDTQYF TGTGCCAGCAGCTTAGATCCTCTTAGCACAGATACGCAGTATTTT - TRBV11-2 - TRBJ2-3
CASSIQDSNQPQHF TGTGCCAGTAGTATACAGGACAGCAATCAGCCCCAGCATTTT - TRBV19 - TRBJ1-5
CAWSKGRDQPQHF TGTGCCTGGAGTAAGGGCAGAGATCAGCCCCAGCATTTT - TRBV30 few TRBJ1-5
CASSLAQGLVSGEQFF TGTGCCAGCAGTTTAGCGCAGGGACTAGTATCCGGTGAGCAGTTCTTC TRBD2 TRBV12-3/TRBV12-4 few TRBJ2-1
CATSRPGGYGYTF TGTGCCACCAGTCGCCCGGGAGGCTATGGCTACACCTTC - TRBV24-1 few TRBJ1-2
CASNQGVGKETQYF TGTGCCAGCAACCAAGGGGTCGGAAAAGAGACCCAGTACTTC - TRBV7-2 few TRBJ2-5
CASRSSAAQETQYF TGTGCCAGCAGGTCATCAGCAGCACAAGAGACCCAGTACTTC - TRBV7-3 few TRBJ2-5
CASSYIGGAFDTQYF TGTGCCAGCAGTTACATTGGGGGGGCCTTTGATACGCAGTATTTT - TRBV6-2/TRBV6-3 few TRBJ2-3
CASSPGTRVNEQFF TGTGCCAGCTCACCCGGGACGAGGGTCAATGAGCAGTTCTTC - TRBV18 few TRBJ2-1
CASSLRTRTNEKLFF TGTGCCAGTAGTCTCCGGACACGAACTAATGAAAAACTGTTTTTT - TRBV19 - TRBJ1-4
CASSLAGARGETQYF TGTGCCAGCAGCTTGGCAGGGGCGCGTGGAGAGACCCAGTACTTC - TRBV7-2 many TRBJ2-5
CAISVLQGITSTDTQYF TGTGCCATCAGTGTTTTACAGGGGATTACTAGCACAGATACGCAGTATTTT TRBD1 TRBV10-3 few TRBJ2-3
CASSSIISGHQETQYF TGTGCCAGCAGCTCTATAATATCGGGACATCAAGAGACCCAGTACTTC - TRBV7-8 - TRBJ2-5
CSARASGDGSPLHF TGCAGTGCTAGAGCCTCAGGGGACGGGTCACCCCTCCACTTT - TRBV20-1 - TRBJ1-6
CAVQGAVGNVLTF TGTGCCGTACAGGGGGCAGTCGGAAACGTCCTGACTTTC TRBD1 TRBV6-1 - TRBJ2-6
CASREPREQFF TGTGCCAGCAGGGAACCACGTGAGCAGTTCTTC - TRBV2 - TRBJ2-1
CASRSGTSNSEQYF TGCGCCAGCAGATCCGGGACTAGCAATTCCGAGCAGTACTTC TRBD2 TRBV5-1 few TRBJ2-7
CATSTLAGGKYNEQFF TGTGCCACCAGCACACTAGCGGGGGGGAAGTACAATGAGCAGTTCTTC TRBD2 TRBV15 few TRBJ2-1
CASSSLDDPLTNEKLFF TGTGCCAGCAGTTCCCTGGACGATCCCCTTACAAATGAAAAACTGTTTTTT - TRBV6-2/TRBV6-3 few TRBJ1-4
CASSSGSDTGELFF TGTGCCAGCAGCAGCGGGAGTGACACCGGGGAGCTGTTTTTT TRBD2 TRBV28 few TRBJ2-2
CASSLTRNVFGEQFF TGTGCCAGCAGCTTAACCCGGAACGTTTTTGGTGAGCAGTTCTTC - TRBV7-2 many TRBJ2-1
CASSGPGLDTINEQFF TGTGCCAGTAGTGGTCCGGGACTAGACACTATCAATGAGCAGTTCTTC TRBD2 TRBV19 - TRBJ2-1
CSVDGGASYNEQFF TGCAGCGTTGACGGGGGCGCTTCCTACAATGAGCAGTTCTTC - TRBV29-1 - TRBJ2-1
CASRPRQGVEQYF TGTGCCAGCAGGCCCAGACAGGGCGTCGAGCAGTACTTC TRBD1 TRBV6-5 few TRBJ2-7
CASSLPGQGQPQHF TGTGCCAGCAGTCTACCGGGACAGGGACAGCCCCAGCATTTT TRBD1 TRBV28 few TRBJ1-5
CAISELADNNEQFF TGTGCCATCAGCGAACTAGCCGATAACAATGAGCAGTTCTTC - TRBV10-3 few TRBJ2-1
CASSIVAESYNEQFF TGTGCCAGTAGTATAGTGGCAGAATCCTACAATGAGCAGTTCTTC - TRBV19 - TRBJ2-1
CASTGGRSGNTIYF TGTGCCAGCACGGGAGGGCGCTCTGGAAACACCATATATTTT - TRBV6-5 - TRBJ1-3